This T cell receptor (beta chain) was documented in a study of spatial heterogeneity in lung cancer. Study-wide findings and caveats: Coverage estimated for tumor T cells reached 5.5% to 9% for alpha chains and roughly 14% for beta chains. Tumor mutation count correlated with how many alpha and beta TCRs expanded intratumorally.

The time point here: sample taken at primary tumor resection. Samples came from around 70 TRACERx patients with untreated early-stage lung cancer. Material for sequencing was whole RNA from tumor, nontumor lung or frozen PBMC, left unsorted. Germline CDR1 and CDR2: DFQATT and SNEGSKA (reference sequence). V was shortened by 0 bases and J by 1 base, with 9 bases between the two germline ends. This CDR3 comprises 15 residues. By sample fraction, this clonotype is medium-sized. Antigen unknown. Unique molecular identifiers, one per molecule, were present on every TCR cDNA molecule. TCRdb itself ran the 5' RACE reads through MiXCR, one entry per CDR3 protein. The sample comprises roughly 3,500 distinct CDR3 sequences, 5% to 6% of which are singletons, and approximately 13% rests with the top ten.

Source: lung tumor tissue, taken at surgery. This clonotype originated in a female donor with early-stage non-small cell lung cancer. The chain carries TRBV20-1 and TRBJ1-4; perhaps TRBD1 as D (5 bases). In DNA, the CDR3 is TGCAGTGCTAGAGAGGGGGGTGTAACTAATGAAAAACTGTTTTTT. Translation gives CSAREGGVTNEKLFF.